The present entry profiles one T cell receptor beta chain with its context. In the authors' workflow: Amplification from reference gene primers served as the basis for estimated nucleated cell counts. TCRdb's table, derived via immunoSEQ multiplex PCR, lists solely in-frame clones and lacks some. D and trimming were read from the DNA, whereas the V and J calls and clone size are those reported in that table. The table shows about 200,000 clones, with around 85% occurring only once. Individuals aged about 18 to 90 years were recruited from 20 to 25 US areas. In assigning cohorts, the study relied on participant-reported clinical history. This entry is derived from a study of blood T cell repertoires in COVID-19. Study-wide background: PBMCs, B-cell-depleted T cells, or T cells provided the cDNA or gDNA that made up the material.

The junction had 8 bases not matched to a gene; V was cut back by 6 bases and J by 4 bases. The CDR3 is made up of 15 amino acids. Germline V lookup: CDR1 MDHEN, CDR2 SYDVKM. The chain carries TRBV28 and TRBJ1-5; 8 nucleotides line up with TRBD1. Material: PBMCs or T cells enriched from blood (not recorded which). This clonotype originated in a woman aged 40 to 50 with acute COVID-19. The CDR3 loop reads CASRPPGGRNQPQHF. The CDR3 DNA sequence: TGTGCCAGCAGACCGCCAGGGGGCAGGAATCAGCCCCAGCATTTT.